The sequence of this TCR beta chain was determined in a study of shared clonotypes between healthy human individuals. At the level of the study: Sampling drew on donors who were a couple of women and three men aged 18 to 49. Findings of the study overall: Compared with clonotypes that all four donors shared, non-shared clonotypes had lower generation probabilities.

Concerning this clone: Its antigen is as yet unknown.

The naive CD8 population came from CD45RO-negative cells selected for CCR7, without terminally differentiated effector memory CD45RA+ cells. This CDR3 has 14 residues. Germline CDR1 MNHEY, CDR2 SVGAGI. V was cut by 4 bases and J by 4 bases, with 12 bases left in between. Generated by immunoSEQ multiplex PCR, the TCRdb table keeps only in-frame clones and is missing some. Found here are roughly 590,000 clones, roughly 95% of them singletons; the top ten hold 0.11%. This chain connects TRBV6-5 to TRBJ2-3, with D maybe TRBD2 (5 bases). The receptor was derived from a woman between 25 and 40 years old in good health. The source material was naive CD8+ T cells sorted from blood. CDR3 nucleotides: TGTGCCAGCAGTTTGGACTCCTACCCAGATACGCAGTATTTT. This codes for CASSLDSYPDTQYF.